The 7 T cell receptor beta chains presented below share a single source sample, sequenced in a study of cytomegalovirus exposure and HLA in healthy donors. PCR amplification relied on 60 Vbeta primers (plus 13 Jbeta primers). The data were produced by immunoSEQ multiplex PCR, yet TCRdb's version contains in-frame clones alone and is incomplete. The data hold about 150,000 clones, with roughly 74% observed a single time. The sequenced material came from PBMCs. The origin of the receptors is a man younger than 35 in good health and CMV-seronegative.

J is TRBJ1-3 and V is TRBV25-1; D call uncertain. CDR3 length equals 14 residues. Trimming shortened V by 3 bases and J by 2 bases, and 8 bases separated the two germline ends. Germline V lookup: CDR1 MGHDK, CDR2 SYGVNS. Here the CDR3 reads CASSDREAGNTIYF. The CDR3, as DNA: TGTGCCAGCAGTGATCGGGAAGCTGGAAACACCATATATTTT.

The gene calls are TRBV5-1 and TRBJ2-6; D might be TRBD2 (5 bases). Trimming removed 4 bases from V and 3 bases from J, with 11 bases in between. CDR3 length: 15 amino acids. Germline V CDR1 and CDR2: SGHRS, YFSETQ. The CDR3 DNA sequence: TGCGCCAGCAGCGGACTCGTTAATGGGGCCAACGTCCTGACTTTC. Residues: CASSGLVNGANVLTF.

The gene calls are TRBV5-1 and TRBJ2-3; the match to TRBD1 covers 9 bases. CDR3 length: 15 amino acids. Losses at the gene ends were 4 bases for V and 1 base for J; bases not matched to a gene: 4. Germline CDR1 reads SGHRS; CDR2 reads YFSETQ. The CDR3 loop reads CASSPRTGGTDTQYF. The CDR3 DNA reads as TGCGCCAGCAGCCCCAGGACAGGGGGCACAGATACGCAGTATTTT.

Written as DNA, the CDR3 is TGTGCCAGCAGCGAGAGGACAGGGGTGGGCAATGAGCAGTTCTTC. This gives the protein CASSERTGVGNEQFF. J is TRBJ2-1 and V is TRBV11-1; 9 nucleotides agree with TRBD1. Germline values: CDR1 SGHAT, CDR2 FQDESV (reference sequence). The CDR3 has 15 residues. V gave up 5 bases and J gave up 6 bases; unmatched junction bases: 8.

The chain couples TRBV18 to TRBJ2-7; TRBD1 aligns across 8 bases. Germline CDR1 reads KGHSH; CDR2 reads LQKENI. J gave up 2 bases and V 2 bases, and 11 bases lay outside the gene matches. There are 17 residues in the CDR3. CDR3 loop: CASSPEKVRQGTYEQYF. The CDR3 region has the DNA TGTGCCAGCTCACCAGAAAAGGTGCGACAGGGGACCTACGAGCAGTACTTC. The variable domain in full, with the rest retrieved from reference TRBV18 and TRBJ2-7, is NAGVMQNPRHLVRRRGQEARLRCSPMKGHSHVYWYRQLPEEGLKFMVYLQKENIIDESGMPKERFSAEFPKEGPSILRIQQVVRGDSAAYFCASSPEKVRQGTYEQYFGPGTRLTVT.

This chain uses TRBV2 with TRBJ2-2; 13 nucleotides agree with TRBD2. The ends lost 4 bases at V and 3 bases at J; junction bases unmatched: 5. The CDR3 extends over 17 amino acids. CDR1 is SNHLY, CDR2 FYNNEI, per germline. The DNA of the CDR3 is TGTGCCAGCAGTGTACTAGCGGGGGGGCGCGACACCGGGGAGCTGTTTTTT. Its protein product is CASSVLAGGRDTGELFF.

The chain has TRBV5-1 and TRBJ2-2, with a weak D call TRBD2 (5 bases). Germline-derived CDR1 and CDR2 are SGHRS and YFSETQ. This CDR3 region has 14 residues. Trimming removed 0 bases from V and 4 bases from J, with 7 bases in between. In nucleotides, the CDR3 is TGCGCCAGCAGCTTGGGCACTAGCACCGGGGAGCTGTTTTTT. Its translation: CASSLGTSTGELFF.